This T cell receptor (beta chain) is drawn from a study of blood T cell repertoires in COVID-19. Whole-study context: Sites in the United States, Italy and Spain provided acute and convalescent COVID-19 samples. From T cells, B-cell-depleted T cells, or PBMCs came the material, which was cDNA or gDNA.

Trimming removed 0 bases from V and 9 bases from J, with 16 bases in between. Germline values: CDR1 SGHRS, CDR2 YFSETQ. The CDR3 has 14 residues. In the original analysis: Scientists estimated how many nucleated cells there were by amplifying reference gene primers. The assay was immunoSEQ multiplex PCR, and TCRdb's table has in-frame clones only and misses some. The D gene and trimming were derived from the DNA, and the V and J assignments and clone size from that table. The data show over 100,000 clones, under 90% seen once. The chain is built from TRBV5-1 and TRBJ2-7; no reliable D call. The origin of this receptor is a woman between 50 and 59 years old with acute or convalescent COVID-19. The material sequenced was peripheral blood. The CDR3 is CASSLELRSNGQYF. CDR3 bases: TGCGCCAGCAGCTTGGAACTGCGGTCGAATGGGCAGTACTTC.